The 15 T cell receptor beta chains given below trace back to one sample, sequenced in a study of identical twins. In TCRdb, the 5' RACE reads were re-called with MiXCR into one record per CDR3 protein. The sample contains about 890,000 distinct CDR3 sequences, approximately 13% of which appear only once. This sample was also put to use in a study of yellow fever vaccine responses in identical twins.

The sequenced sample was PBMCs. The receptors stem from a woman aged 18-30 years in good health.

This clonotype came up a few times. The chain has TRBV18 and TRBJ2-1, with 13 bases that match TRBD2. Germline lookup yields CDR1 KGHSH and CDR2 LQKENI. This CDR3 region has 16 residues. The trim removed 0 bases at V and 7 bases at J, leaving 3 bases unmatched. This CDR3 reads CASSPPTLAGGNEQFF. The DNA for the CDR3 is TGTGCCAGCTCACCACCGACACTAGCGGGAGGGAATGAGCAGTTCTTC. The full variable domain, with the rest looked up from reference TRBV18 and TRBJ2-1, is NAGVMQNPRHLVRRRGQEARLRCSPMKGHSHVYWYRQLPEEGLKFMVYLQKENIIDESGMPKERFSAEFPKEGPSILRIQQVVRGDSAAYFCASSPPTLAGGNEQFFGPGTRLTVL.

This clonotype was seen a handful of times. The rearrangement links TRBV29-1 to TRBJ1-2, with unresolved D. The V gene's germline CDR1 is SQVTM and CDR2 ANQGSEA. The V gene lost 3 bases and the J gene lost 4 bases, with 9 bases spanning the gap. This CDR3 has 12 amino acids. The CDR3 DNA follows: TGCAGCGTTGAGGGTCTCTCCTATGGCTACACCTTC. This codes for CSVEGLSYGYTF.

This clonotype was detected ten times or more. This rearrangement joins TRBV12-3 or TRBV12-4 to TRBJ2-2; TRBD2 might be the D (6 bases). Trimming left V 3 bases short and J 1 base short, with 9 bases between. CDR3 length equals 15 residues. DNA for the CDR3: TGTGCCAGCAGTTTCGCGGGATTGAACACCGGGGAGCTGTTTTTT. Its translation is CASSFAGLNTGELFF.

Regarding this clonotype: Compared with germline, one end of the junction differs, possibly owing to a read error. The CDR3 DNA follows: TGTGCCGGACGACTAGCGGGAGGTTCCTTCAATGAGCAGTTCTTC. Protein product: CAGRLAGGSFNEQFF. V and J are TRBV2 and TRBJ2-1, with TRBD2 identical over 13 bases. The CDR3 extends over 15 amino acids. Germline V gives CDR1 SNHLY, CDR2 FYNNEI.

The sample holds many counts of this clonotype. The chain uses TRBV5-1 and TRBJ2-1; 9 bases fit TRBD2. The V gene's germline CDR1 is SGHRS and CDR2 YFSETQ. This CDR3 is 15 amino acids long. V was pared by 4 bases and J by 0 bases, with 2 bases of the junction left unmatched. The DNA for the CDR3 is TGCGCCAGCAGCCTTAGCGGGGGCTCCTACAATGAGCAGTTCTTC. This encodes CASSLSGGSYNEQFF.

There are a few counts of this clonotype. This chain uses TRBV15 with TRBJ1-5; 7 positions match TRBD1. The junction had 5 bases not matched to a gene; V was cut back by 0 bases and J by 3 bases. This CDR3 has 16 residues. Per germline, CDR1 LNHNV and CDR2 YYDKDF (reference sequence). This CDR3 is CATSRDPGTVNQPQHF. CDR3 in DNA: TGTGCCACCAGCAGAGATCCCGGGACAGTCAATCAGCCCCAGCATTTT.

In its sample, this clonotype was seen a few times. The rearrangement links TRBV11-2 to TRBJ2-7; TRBD2 aligns across 8 bases. V shed 1 base and J 6 bases; nucleotides not matched to a gene: 5. CDR3 length: 14 residues. Germline V gene lookup returns CDR1 SGHAT and CDR2 FQNNGV. The DNA of the CDR3 is TGTGCCAGCAGCTTAGTTCGGGAGGGAGGCGAGCAGTACTTC. It yields the protein CASSLVREGGEQYF.

This clonotype came up a few times. The V and J genes are TRBV11-2 and TRBJ2-1, with 15 bases matching TRBD2. CDR1 is SGHAT, CDR2 FQNNGV, per germline. V lost 2 bases, J lost 8 bases, and 10 bases stayed unmatched. This CDR3 comprises 18 residues. The CDR3 DNA follows: TGTGCCAGCAGCTTAATTTGGACTAGCGGGAGGGGTAAGGATGAGCAGTTCTTC. It codes for CASSLIWTSGRGKDEQFF. The whole variable domain, filled in from reference TRBV11-2 and TRBJ2-1, reads EAGVAQSPRYKIIEKRQSVAFWCNPISGHATLYWYQQILGQGPKLLIQFQNNGVVDDSQLPKDRFSAERLKGVDSTLKIQPAKLEDSAVYLCASSLIWTSGRGKDEQFFGPGTRLTVL.

This chain uses TRBV4-1 with TRBJ2-2; 15 positions agree with TRBD2. Per germline, CDR1 MGHRA and CDR2 YSYEKL. The junction had 4 bases not matched to a gene; V was cut back by 1 base and J by 7 bases. The CDR3 has 17 amino acids. The CDR3 DNA follows: TGCGCCAGCAGCCAAGTCGGACTAGCGGGAGGGAACGGGGAGCTGTTTTTT. It specifies CASSQVGLAGGNGELFF.

The V and J genes are TRBV15 and TRBJ2-7, with 7 bases matching TRBD1. V lost 1 base and J lost 6; bases outside the gene matches: 12. Looked up from germline, CDR1 is LNHNV and CDR2 is YYDKDF (reference sequence). The CDR3 is made up of 16 amino acids. The CDR3 here is CATSRASRDSLLEQYF. The CDR3, as DNA: TGTGCCACCAGCAGAGCTTCCCGGGACAGCTTACTCGAGCAGTACTTC.

The rearrangement joins TRBV5-1 to TRBJ1-2, with D perhaps matching TRBD1 (5 bases). This CDR3 has 13 amino acids. In germline, CDR1 is SGHRS, CDR2 YFSETQ. V lost 0 bases to trimming and J lost 7 bases, with 10 bases between them. CDR3 amino acids: CASSLDSRAGYTF. The CDR3 DNA follows: TGCGCCAGCAGCTTGGATTCCAGGGCTGGCTACACCTTC.

The table lists this clonotype with a few counts. The CDR3 loop is CASSFLTSVYNEQFF. The CDR3 region has the DNA TGTGCCAGCAGTTTTCTTACGAGCGTTTACAATGAGCAGTTCTTC. The chain links TRBV28 to TRBJ2-1; D ambiguous. Germline V gene lookup returns CDR1 MDHEN and CDR2 SYDVKM. Trimming left V 3 bases short and J 4 bases short, with 13 bases between. This CDR3 has 15 residues.

This clonotype was picked up a small number of times. The rearrangement links TRBV7-8 to TRBJ2-3; 11 bases match TRBD2. CDR1 is SGHVS, CDR2 FQNEAQ, per germline. With 7 bases clipped from V and 2 bases from J, the junction kept 5 bases outside the gene matches. The CDR3 is made up of 15 amino acids. CDR3 sequence: CASTQLAGVTDTQYF. CDR3 in DNA: TGTGCCAGCACCCAACTAGCGGGAGTCACAGATACGCAGTATTTT.

The chain carries TRBV12-2 and TRBJ2-7; the table's D call, TRBD1, was not checked against the DNA. TRBV12-2 represents a pseudogene. CDR3 length equals 15 residues. The CDR3 region has the DNA TGTGCAAGTCGCTTACGGGGAACAAACAGGTACGAGCAGTACGTC. Its protein product is CASRLRGTNRYEQYV.

This clonotype turned up a few times. The chain uses TRBV9 and TRBJ2-2; tentatively, D is TRBD2 (7 bases). The length of the CDR3 is 17 residues. Germline loops: CDR1 SGDLS, CDR2 YYNGEE. V was clipped by 2 bases and J by 0 bases, with 14 bases between them. The CDR3 spells CASSVHRGGPNTGELFF. The CDR3, as DNA: TGTGCCAGCAGCGTCCATAGGGGGGGGCCGAACACCGGGGAGCTGTTTTTT.